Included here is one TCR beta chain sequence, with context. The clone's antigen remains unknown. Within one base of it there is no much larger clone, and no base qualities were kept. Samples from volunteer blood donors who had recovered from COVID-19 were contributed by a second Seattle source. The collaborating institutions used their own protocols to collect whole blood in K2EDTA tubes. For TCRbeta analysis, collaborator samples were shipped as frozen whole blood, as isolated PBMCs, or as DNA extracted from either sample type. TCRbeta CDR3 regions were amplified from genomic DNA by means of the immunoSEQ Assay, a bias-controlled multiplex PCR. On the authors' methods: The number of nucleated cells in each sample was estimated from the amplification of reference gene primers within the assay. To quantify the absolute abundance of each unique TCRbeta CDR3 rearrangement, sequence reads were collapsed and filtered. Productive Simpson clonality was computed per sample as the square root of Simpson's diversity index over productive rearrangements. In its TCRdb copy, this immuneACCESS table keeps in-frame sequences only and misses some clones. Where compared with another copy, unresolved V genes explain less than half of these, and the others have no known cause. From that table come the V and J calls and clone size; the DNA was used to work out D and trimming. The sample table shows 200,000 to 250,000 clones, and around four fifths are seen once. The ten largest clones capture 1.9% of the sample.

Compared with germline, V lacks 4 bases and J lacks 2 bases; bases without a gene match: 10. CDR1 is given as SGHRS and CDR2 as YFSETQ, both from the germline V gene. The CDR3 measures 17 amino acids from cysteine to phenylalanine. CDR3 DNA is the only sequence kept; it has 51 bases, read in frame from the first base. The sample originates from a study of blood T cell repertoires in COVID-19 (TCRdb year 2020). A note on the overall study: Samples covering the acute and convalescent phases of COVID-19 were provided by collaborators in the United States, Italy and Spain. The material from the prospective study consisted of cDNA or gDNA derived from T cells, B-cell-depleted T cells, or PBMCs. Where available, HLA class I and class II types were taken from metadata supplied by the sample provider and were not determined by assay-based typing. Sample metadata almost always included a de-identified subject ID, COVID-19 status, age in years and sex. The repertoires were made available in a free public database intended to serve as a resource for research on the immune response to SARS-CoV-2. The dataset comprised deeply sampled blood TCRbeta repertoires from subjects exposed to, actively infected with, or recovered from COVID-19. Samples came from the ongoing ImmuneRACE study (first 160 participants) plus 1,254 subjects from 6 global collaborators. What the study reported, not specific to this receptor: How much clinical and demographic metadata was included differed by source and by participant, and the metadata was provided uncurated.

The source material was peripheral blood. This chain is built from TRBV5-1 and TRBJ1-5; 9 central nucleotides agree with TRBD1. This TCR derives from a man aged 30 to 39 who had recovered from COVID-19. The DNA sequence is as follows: TGCGCCAGCAGCCCAGGGACAGGGAGAAGAGGCAATCAGCCCCAGCATTTT. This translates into CASSPGTGRRGNQPQHF.